This T cell receptor beta chain was captured in a study of CD8+ T cells in alopecia areata. Study results and limitations: The study found TCR sharing across patients less clear than in mice, possibly for HLA reasons. Higher clonality and more expanded CD8+ clones appeared in lesional than normal scalp.

cDNA serving as the sequencing template came from extracted, reverse transcribed RNA. Assay used: immunoSEQ multiplex PCR; TCRdb lists only in-frame clones, some missing. The table records roughly 150,000 clones, 45% to 60% of them present only once. With regard to this clone: Its specificity is not known.

V lost 0 bases and J lost 5, with 13 bases in between. Germline V gene data show CDR1 as MNHEY and CDR2 as SMNVEV (reference sequence). The CDR3 loop spans 16 amino acids. The sample was CD4+ T cells sorted from blood. The chain combines TRBV27 with TRBJ2-2; possibly TRBD2 for D (6 bases). This TCR came from a human donor in good health. CDR3 DNA sequence: TGTGCCAGCAGTTTATCGTTTGGAGGGCTGACCGGGGAGCTGTTTTTT. This sequence encodes CASSLSFGGLTGELFF.